The 7 T cell receptor beta chains below come from one sample, sequenced in a study of cytomegalovirus exposure and HLA in healthy donors. The primer mix had 60 Vbeta and 13 Jbeta primers. Some clones are missing from TCRdb's copy, which holds only in-frame ones; the method was immunoSEQ multiplex PCR. The sample totals about 130,000 clones; its top ten clones hold approximately 1.5%. Material: PBMCs. The receptors were gathered from a woman in her 40s in good health and CMV-seronegative.

The CDR3: CASSLGVGGSLSGSYEQYF. DNA for the CDR3: TGCGCCAGCAGCTTGGGGGTTGGTGGCAGTTTATCGGGTTCCTACGAGCAGTACTTC. The chain has TRBV5-1 and TRBJ2-7, with no clear D. CDR1 is SGHRS, CDR2 YFSETQ, per germline. V lost 0 bases and J lost 1, with 23 bases in between. The CDR3 consists of 19 residues.

The chain links TRBV7-2 to TRBJ1-3; D is perhaps TRBD1 (6 bases). The V gene's germline CDR1 is SGHTA and CDR2 FQGNSA. V was shortened by 5 bases and J by 6 bases, with 14 bases between the two germline ends. This CDR3 comprises 14 residues. DNA for the CDR3: TGTGCCAGCAGCCTCAGGGGAAGAGAAAACACCATATATTTT. It specifies CASSLRGRENTIYF.

The V call is TRBV4-2, the J call TRBJ2-6, with D possibly being TRBD1 (5 bases). V was cut by 7 bases and J by 0 bases, with 13 bases left in between. Looked up from germline, CDR1 is LGHNA and CDR2 is YNFKEQ. The CDR3 is 16 residues long. CDR3 sequence reads: CASNPQGFSGANVLTF. For the CDR3, the DNA is TGTGCCAGCAATCCCCAGGGCTTCTCTGGGGCCAACGTCCTGACTTTC.

The chain recombines TRBV11-2 with TRBJ1-2, with 7 bases identical to TRBD1. Germline-derived CDR1 and CDR2 are SGHAT and FQNNGV. Trimming removed 5 bases from V and 1 base from J; junction bases left unmatched: 7. This CDR3 comprises 15 residues. The CDR3 reads CASSSRTGNNYGYTF. DNA for the CDR3: TGTGCCAGCAGCAGCCGGACAGGAAATAACTATGGCTACACCTTC.

The gene calls are TRBV7-3 and TRBJ2-5; TRBD1 might be the D (7 bases). CDR3 size: 13 residues. The germline CDR1 and CDR2 sequences are SGHTA and FQGTGA. The germline V and J ends were trimmed by 5 bases and 4 bases, with 11 bases remaining between them. The CDR3 nucleotides read TGTGCCAGCAGCAACCAGGGGGGAGAGACCCAGTACTTC. Its protein is CASSNQGGETQYF. The variable domain in full, completed from reference TRBV7-3 and TRBJ2-5, reads GAGVSQTPSNKVTEKGKYVELRCDPISGHTALYWYRQSLGQGPEFLIYFQGTGAADDSGLPNDRFFAVRPEGSVSTLKIQRTERGDSAVYLCASSNQGGETQYFGPGTRLLVL.

The rearrangement links TRBV4-1 to TRBJ1-6, with D possibly being TRBD1 (5 bases). Germline V CDR1 and CDR2: MGHRA, YSYEKL. Trimming took off 8 bases at V and 7 bases at J, with 18 bases between the two ends. The CDR3 spans 15 residues. Here the CDR3 reads CASGPRGGVNSPLHF. In DNA, the CDR3 is TGCGCCAGCGGACCTCGGGGGGGGGTAAATTCACCCCTCCACTTT.

CDR3 protein: CASSAGIETNRNQPQHF. The DNA of the CDR3 is TGTGCCAGCTCCGCCGGAATTGAGACTAATCGCAATCAGCCCCAGCATTTT. The chain employs TRBV18 and TRBJ1-5; D remains unclear. V was clipped by 6 bases and J by 2 bases, with 20 bases between them. The CDR3 consists of 17 residues. The germline V gene has CDR1 KGHSH and CDR2 LQKENI.